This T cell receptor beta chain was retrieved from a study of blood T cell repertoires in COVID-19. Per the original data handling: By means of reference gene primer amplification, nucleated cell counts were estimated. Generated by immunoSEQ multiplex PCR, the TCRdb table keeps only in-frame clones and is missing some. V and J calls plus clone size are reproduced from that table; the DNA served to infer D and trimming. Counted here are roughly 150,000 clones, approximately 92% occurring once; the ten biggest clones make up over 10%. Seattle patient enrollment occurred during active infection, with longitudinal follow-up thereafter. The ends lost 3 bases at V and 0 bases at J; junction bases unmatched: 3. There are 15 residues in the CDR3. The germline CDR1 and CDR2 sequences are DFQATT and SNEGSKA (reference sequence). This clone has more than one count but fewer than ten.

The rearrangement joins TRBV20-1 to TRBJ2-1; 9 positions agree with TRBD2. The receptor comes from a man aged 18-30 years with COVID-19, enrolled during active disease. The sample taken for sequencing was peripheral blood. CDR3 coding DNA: TGCAGTGCTAGTCTAGCGGGAACCTCCTACAATGAGCAGTTCTTC. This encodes CSASLAGTSYNEQFF.